A selection of T cell receptor beta chains follows, all from one sample in a study of tissue T cells after allogeneic stem cell transplantation. TCRdb keeps only in-frame clones here, not all; method: immunoSEQ multiplex PCR. The sample carries about 5,700 clones, less than 80% recorded once. The source material was blood, sampled before transplantation. The receptors stem from a man aged 35 to 69 who later had graft-versus-host disease after an allogeneic stem cell transplant. CDR3s include the opening cysteine and the closing phenylalanine or tryptophan. Each record gives: V gene, CDR3 length, clone size, CDR3 protein. Clone size is not always given. Where it is, it says once, few, many or a class for expanded clones.

v_gene: TRBV6-1; len: 16; abundance: -; CDR3aa: CASSDPTGGLGTEAFF
v_gene: TRBV5-1; len: 13; abundance: -; CDR3aa: CASSWTESYEQYF
v_gene: TRBV29-1; len: 15; abundance: -; CDR3aa: CSVEGAGSSYNEQFF
v_gene: TRBV19; len: 13; abundance: -; CDR3aa: CASRGWTDTEAFF
v_gene: TRBV19; len: 13; abundance: -; CDR3aa: CASSFGDLYEQYF
v_gene: TRBV5-1; len: 14; abundance: -; CDR3aa: CASTMGGGRDTQYF
v_gene: TRBV5-4; len: 14; abundance: -; CDR3aa: CASSLGQGLNEQYF
v_gene: TRBV19; len: 16; abundance: large; CDR3aa: CASSYGTVTPNQPQHF
v_gene: TRBV12-3/TRBV12-4; len: 13; abundance: -; CDR3aa: CASSSSLANEQYF
v_gene: TRBV5-1; len: 15; abundance: -; CDR3aa: CASSLVPGENTEAFF
v_gene: TRBV4-1; len: 12; abundance: -; CDR3aa: CASSQDSVRYTF
v_gene: TRBV27; len: 15; abundance: once; CDR3aa: CASSSNGQGNQPQHF
v_gene: TRBV6-1; len: 15; abundance: -; CDR3aa: CASSEPGQKDNEQFF
v_gene: TRBV5-1; len: 16; abundance: -; CDR3aa: CASSLEGLGGTDTQYF
v_gene: TRBV10-3; len: 13; abundance: few; CDR3aa: CAIRDNLPYEQYF
v_gene: TRBV28; len: 16; abundance: -; CDR3aa: CASSQRQTSYNQPQHF
v_gene: TRBV15; len: 13; abundance: -; CDR3aa: CATKTGLYEKLFF
v_gene: TRBV25-1; len: 17; abundance: once; CDR3aa: CARSDRGRRGSSYEQYF
v_gene: TRBV23-1; len: 11; abundance: -; CDR3aa: CASPTRDTIYF
v_gene: TRBV6-5; len: 13; abundance: few; CDR3aa: CASSNRLGYGYTF
v_gene: TRBV9; len: 13; abundance: -; CDR3aa: CASSATGRTEAFF
v_gene: TRBV6-5; len: 15; abundance: -; CDR3aa: CASMGRGAGGYEQYF
v_gene: TRBV19; len: 15; abundance: -; CDR3aa: CASSKGTYSGNTIYF
v_gene: TRBV5-6; len: 17; abundance: -; CDR3aa: CASSLSQGGTGASEAFF
v_gene: TRBV2; len: 14; abundance: -; CDR3aa: CASSSDYSTDTQYF
v_gene: TRBV19; len: 22; abundance: -; CDR3aa: CASSIDPVVGPDVKLGNQPQHF
v_gene: TRBV6-6; len: 14; abundance: -; CDR3aa: CASSYSGVALEAFF
v_gene: TRBV2; len: 15; abundance: -; CDR3aa: CASSDGGGVSYEQYF
v_gene: TRBV11-2; len: 15; abundance: -; CDR3aa: CASSLVLASRYEQYF
v_gene: TRBV4-1; len: 15; abundance: -; CDR3aa: CASSQGGQTWTEAFF
v_gene: TRBV30; len: 15; abundance: -; CDR3aa: CAWSAEGVITDTQYF
v_gene: TRBV6-4; len: 14; abundance: -; CDR3aa: CASSDSLDSYGYTF
v_gene: TRBV28; len: 15; abundance: -; CDR3aa: CASSPLGGGSYEQYF
v_gene: TRBV28; len: 13; abundance: -; CDR3aa: CAILAGARDEQFF
v_gene: TRBV13; len: 16; abundance: -; CDR3aa: CASSPPPGGRDTEAFF
v_gene: TRBV19; len: 14; abundance: few; CDR3aa: CASTLADLDTEAFF
v_gene: TRBV5-4; len: 14; abundance: -; CDR3aa: CASSPGTGQETQYF
v_gene: TRBV24-1; len: 13; abundance: -; CDR3aa: CAIVPGPRTEAFF
v_gene: TRBV3-1/TRBV3-2; len: 14; abundance: -; CDR3aa: CASSQDQGGYGYTF
v_gene: TRBV6-5; len: 15; abundance: few; CDR3aa: CASAFGLTGGNEQFF
v_gene: TRBV7-6; len: 15; abundance: -; CDR3aa: CASSPGRLTQGEQFF
v_gene: TRBV7-2; len: 18; abundance: -; CDR3aa: CASSLVNPGGLVRDTQYF